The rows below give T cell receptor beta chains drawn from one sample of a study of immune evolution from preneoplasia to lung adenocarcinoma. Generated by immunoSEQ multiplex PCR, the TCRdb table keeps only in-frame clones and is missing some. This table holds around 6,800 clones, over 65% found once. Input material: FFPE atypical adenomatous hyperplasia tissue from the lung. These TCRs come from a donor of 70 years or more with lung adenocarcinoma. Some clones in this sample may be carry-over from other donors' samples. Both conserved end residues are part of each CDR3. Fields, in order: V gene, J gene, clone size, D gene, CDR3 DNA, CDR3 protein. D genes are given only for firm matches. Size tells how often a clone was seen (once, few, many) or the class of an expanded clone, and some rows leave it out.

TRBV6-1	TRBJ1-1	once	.	TGTGCCAGCAGTGATGGGGATGAGAGCACTGAAGCTTTCTTT	CASSDGDESTEAFF
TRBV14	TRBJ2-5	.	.	TGTGCCAGCAGCCACTCCCTTACTTTCACGGAAGAGACCCAGTACTTC	CASSHSLTFTEETQYF
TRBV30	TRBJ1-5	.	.	TGTGCCTGGACCCGGAGTGGTCAGCCCCAGCATTTT	CAWTRSGQPQHF
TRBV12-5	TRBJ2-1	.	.	TGTGCTAGTGGCCCAGGACAGGGAGGGGATGAGCAGTTCTTC	CASGPGQGGDEQFF
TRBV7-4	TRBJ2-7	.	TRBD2	TGTGCCAGCAGCTTAGTGGGCTGGGGGGGTGGGTACGAGCAGTACTTC	CASSLVGWGGGYEQYF
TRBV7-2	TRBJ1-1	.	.	TGTGCCAGCAGCTTAACTCGCAGTGAATGGACTGAAGCTTTCTTT	CASSLTRSEWTEAFF
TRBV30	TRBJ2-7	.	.	TGTGCCTGGACTCGGGACTCCGCCTACGAGCAGTACTTC	CAWTRDSAYEQYF
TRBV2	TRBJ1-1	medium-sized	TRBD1	TGTGCCAGCAGTGAAGAAGGGACAGTGAACACTGAAGCTTTCTTT	CASSEEGTVNTEAFF
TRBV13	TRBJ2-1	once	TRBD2	TGTGCCAGCAGCTCTCGGACTAGCGGGAGCTCCTACAATGAGCAGTTCTTC	CASSSRTSGSSYNEQFF
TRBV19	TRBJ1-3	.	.	TGTGCCAGTAGTGCTCAGACGGGATCCAGGTCTGGAAACACCATATATTTT	CASSAQTGSRSGNTIYF
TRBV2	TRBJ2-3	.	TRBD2	TGTGCCAGCAGTGACGAGCGGGGGGCGGGAGATACGCAGTATTTT	CASSDERGAGDTQYF
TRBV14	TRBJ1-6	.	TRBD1	TGTGCCAGCGGGACAGGTAGATCACCCCTCCACTTT	CASGTGRSPLHF
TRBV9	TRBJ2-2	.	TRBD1	TGTGCCAGCAGCGTAGGGGACAGGGCCACCGGGGAGCTGTTTTTT	CASSVGDRATGELFF
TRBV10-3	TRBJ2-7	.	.	TGTGCCATCAGTGAGGGGCTGACGGACCTCGGGTACGAGCAGTACTTC	CAISEGLTDLGYEQYF
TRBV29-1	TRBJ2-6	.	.	TGCAGCGCCGGCGGGGCCACTCCTGGGGCCAACGTCCTGACTTTC	CSAGGATPGANVLTF
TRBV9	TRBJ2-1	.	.	TGTGCCAGCAGCGTGGGCCAGTCCTACAATGAGCAGTTCTTC	CASSVGQSYNEQFF
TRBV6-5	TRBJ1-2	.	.	TGTGCCAGTTATCAGAGGGGAGGCGGCGGCTACACCTTC	CASYQRGGGGYTF
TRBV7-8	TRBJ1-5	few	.	TGTGCCAGCAGCTTAGAAGGGAATAGCAATCAGCCCCAGCATTTT	CASSLEGNSNQPQHF
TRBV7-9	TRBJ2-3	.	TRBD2	TGTGCCAGCAGCTTAGGATCTAGCGGAACAGATACGCAGTATTTT	CASSLGSSGTDTQYF
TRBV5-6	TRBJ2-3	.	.	TGTGCCAGCAGCTTGGAGGGCAGGGGCGGGACAGATACGCAGTATTTT	CASSLEGRGGTDTQYF
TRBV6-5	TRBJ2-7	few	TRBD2	TGTGCCAGCAGTTTATTGGCGGGAGCGGGCTACGAGCAGTACTTC	CASSLLAGAGYEQYF
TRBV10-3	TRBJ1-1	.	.	TGTGCCATCAGTGAGTCCCGCCCGGGACAACTGAACACTGAAGCTTTCTTT	CAISESRPGQLNTEAFF
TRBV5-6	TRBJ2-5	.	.	TGTGCCAGCAGCCCCGAGGGGTATGGTGAGACCCAGTACTTC	CASSPEGYGETQYF
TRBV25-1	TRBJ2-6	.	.	TGTGCCAGCAGTGGAGTCTCTGGGGCCAACGTCCTGACTTTC	CASSGVSGANVLTF
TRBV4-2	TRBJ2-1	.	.	TGTGCCAGCAGCTCCGGGATTAGCGACTACAATGAGCAGTTCTTC	CASSSGISDYNEQFF
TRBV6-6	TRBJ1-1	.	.	TGTGCCAGCAACTTGGACCAGAACACTGAAGCTTTCTTT	CASNLDQNTEAFF
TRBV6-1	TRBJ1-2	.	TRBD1	TGTGCCAGCACTAAGGACAGGGCTTATGGCTACACCTTC	CASTKDRAYGYTF
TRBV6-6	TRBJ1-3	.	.	TGTGCCAGCAGTTACTCGATGCTGGAGGTGGGAAACACCATATATTTT	CASSYSMLEVGNTIYF
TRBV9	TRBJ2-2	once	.	TGTGCCAGCAGCGTGAGGGGGTTAGACACCGGGGAGCTGTTTTTT	CASSVRGLDTGELFF
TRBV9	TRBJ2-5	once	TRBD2	TGTGCCAGCAGCGTAGGGAGTGGGGGGGGAGAGACCCAGTACTTC	CASSVGSGGGETQYF
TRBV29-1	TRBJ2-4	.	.	TGCAGCGTTGCGTGGCAAAACATTCAGTACTTC	CSVAWQNIQYF
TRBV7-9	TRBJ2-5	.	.	TGTGCCAGCAGCGGGGTTGAAGAGACCCAGTACTTC	CASSGVEETQYF
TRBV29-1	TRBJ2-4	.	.	TGCAGCGTTGGAGGGTTCGGCATTCAGTACTTC	CSVGGFGIQYF
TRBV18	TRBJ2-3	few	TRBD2	TGTGCCAGCTCACCGCAATCTATCAGGACTAGCGGGAGAGGTACGCAGTATTTT	CASSPQSIRTSGRGTQYF